This T cell receptor (beta chain) originates from a study of early T cells in non-severe SARS-CoV-2 infection. The overall study: Sequencing of unsorted whole blood was done on bulk RNA, leaving chains unpaired. Findings and limits, study-wide: VDJdb-based matching was biased toward anti-spike CD8 responses and missed private and CD4 specificities.

This CDR3 contains 12 residues. Trimming removed 6 bases at V and 3 bases at J, with 9 bases between. The germline gives CDR1 ENHRY, CDR2 SYGVKD. This clonotype has just a few counts. Its antigen is not identified. Individual cDNA molecules were tagged with unique molecular identifiers, the study reported. TCRdb re-called the 5' RACE reads through MiXCR, storing one row per CDR3 protein. The table includes 69,000 or so distinct CDR3 sequences, about 9% detected once. The chain is built from TRBV10-3 and TRBJ2-7, with D hard to call. The clonotype originates from an adult who was a healthcare worker with PCR-confirmed SARS-CoV-2 infection or an uninfected control (not recorded which). The sequencing sample was made of whole blood. CDR3 residues: CAIRDNFYEQYF. DNA of the CDR3: TGTGCCATCAGAGACAACTTCTACGAGCAGTACTTC.